Described below is a single T cell receptor beta chain sequence and its context. What antigen it recognizes has not been identified. No quality values exist for individual bases; no much larger clone is one base distant. The data belong to a study of PD-L1 blockade in urothelial cancer (dated by TCRdb to the late 2010s). For the wider study: Therapy was started in the mid-2010s for all patients, and atezolizumab 1,200 mg was administered intravenously every 3 weeks. About 90% of the 29 patients were identified as males with urothelial cancer of bladder origin, and a prior smoking history was reported by 18 of 29 patients. An ECOG performance status of 0 or 1 was recorded for the patients, and 0 to 3 prior chemotherapy regimens had been received by the patients. Blood samples were analyzed 3 weeks after the start of treatment (second dose) and 6 weeks after the start of treatment. Blood samples gave median yields of approximately 130,000 T cells and 80,000 or so unique TCRs, along with a median clonality of about 0.084. Somatic, immune and clinical correlates of response to PD-L1 blockade with atezolizumab in urothelial cancer were the focus of an exploratory multi-omic analysis. Pretreatment tumor samples, along with matched peripheral blood collected serially before and after atezolizumab treatment, underwent TCR sequencing. Progression-free survival longer than 6 months counted as durable clinical benefit, and TCR features were additionally tested against both progression-free and overall survival. In the same patients, whole exome sequencing and RNA sequencing of pretreatment tumors were performed in addition to TCR sequencing. Durable clinical benefit was achieved by nine patients and was not achieved by 20 patients. Pretreatment blood TCR-seq was available for fewer than 30 patients, at least one posttreatment blood collection was obtained for 25 or so patients, and tumor TCR-seq was available for 25 or so patients. Overall study outcomes, separate from this receptor: At 3 weeks after the start of treatment, tumor-associated TCR clones in peripheral blood had expanded more in patients with durable benefit (n of about 22, p = 0.022). Improved progression-free and overall survival was found to be associated with pretreatment peripheral blood TCR clonality below the median. Because the sample size was small (n of about 29) and many of the analyses were exploratory, the results are meant to be hypothesis-generating.

The meaning of the sample's time point label: pretreatment peripheral blood. A total of under 35 patients with locally advanced or metastatic urothelial carcinoma, treated at Memorial Sloan Kettering on a trial protocol, made up the cohort. Peripheral blood mononuclear cells were collected pretreatment and during treatment, at between 1 and 8 total time points per patient. The Qiagen DNeasy Blood extraction kit was used to purify genomic DNA from total PBMCs and tumor samples. PBMCs were collected pretreatment and during treatment, and were isolated and stored as previously described. Synthetic TCR analog templates were spiked into each PCR to estimate absolute template abundance from read counts. The immunoSEQ assay was used to amplify TCRbeta CDR3 regions from genomic DNA with bias-controlled V and J gene primers. Sequencing of rearranged TCRbeta segments was done at approximately 20X coverage. The paper's data handling went like this. Clustering was used to correct sequencing errors, and CDR3s were annotated against IMGT so that V, D and J genes could be assigned. Downstream analyses used only productive TCRbeta rearrangements and left out out-of-frame or stop-codon sequences. Clonality was computed as one minus Shannon entropy normalized by the log of the number of unique productive sequences. Fisher's exact test with Benjamini-Hochberg correction, using a cutoff of adjusted p below 0.01, was how clones that differed between time points or between blood and tumor were identified. TCRdb mirrors the immuneACCESS table, restricted to in-frame sequences. Some clones are absent from its copies; in checked studies, under half trace to an unresolved V gene, and the reason for the others is unknown. D and trimming come from the DNA, and the V and J calls and clone size come from that table. This sample gives more than 35,000 clones in total; over 80% of them show up just once. The top ten clonotypes cover roughly 15% of the sample.

This clonotype originated in an elderly man with urothelial cancer. The sample consisted of PBMCs, taken around atezolizumab (anti-PD-L1) treatment.

CDR3 reads: CASSLEASGSYADTQYF. The sequenced DNA: TGTGCCAGCAGCTTAGAGGCTAGCGGGAGTTATGCAGATACGCAGTATTTT. Recombination linked TRBV7-8 to TRBJ2-3, with 10 bases in between that match TRBD2. Measured from the cysteine to the phenylalanine, the CDR3 is 17 residues long. Only the CDR3 DNA is retained, 51 bases long and in frame from the first base. CDR1 and CDR2 (SGHVS, FQNEAQ) derive from the germline V gene. Trimming accounts for 1 base at V and 4 bases at J, while the number of junction bases matched to no gene is 8.